These 29 T cell receptor beta chains were all obtained from the same sample, sequenced in a study of OX40 agonist ivuxolimab in advanced cancers. The protocol was immunoSEQ multiplex PCR, while the TCRdb copy is restricted to in-frame clones and leaves out a portion. The repertoire holds 40,000 to 65,000 clones, with 88% as singletons. The sample in question was CD4+ or CD8+ T cells sorted from blood, obtained in a trial of the OX40 agonist ivuxolimab. The source is an adult with an advanced solid tumor such as melanoma, head and neck, liver or kidney cancer.

The chain joins TRBV5-6 to TRBJ1-2; D gene unclear. Germline CDR1 reads SGHDT; CDR2 reads YYEEEE. The CDR3 covers 16 residues. V gave up 0 bases and J gave up 7 bases, with 19 bases separating them. The CDR3 reads CASSLDRRPTRGGYTF. CDR3 DNA: TGTGCCAGCAGCTTGGATCGCCGGCCCACCCGGGGTGGCTACACCTTC.

The chain uses TRBV29-1 and TRBJ2-5; D gene unclear. CDR1 is SQVTM and CDR2 is ANQGSEA in the germline V gene. The CDR3 runs to 11 residues. Trimming took 6 bases from V and 4 from J, leaving 9 bases between them. CDR3 residues: CSVMSGETQYF. DNA for the CDR3: TGCAGCGTGATGTCCGGAGAGACCCAGTACTTC.

J is TRBJ2-2 and V is TRBV4-1, with a tentative D call TRBD2 (5 bases). Germline assignment: CDR1 MGHRA and CDR2 YSYEKL. V lost 11 bases and J lost 5, with 21 bases in between. This CDR3 region has 15 residues. The CDR3 is CASGKTGWGTGELFF. The CDR3 nucleotides are TGCGCCTCTGGTAAAACGGGGTGGGGAACCGGGGAGCTGTTTTTT.

The rearrangement links TRBV28 to TRBJ1-3, with 9 bases matching TRBD1. CDR1 is MDHEN and CDR2 is SYDVKM in the germline V gene. With 6 bases clipped from V and 8 bases from J, the junction kept 20 bases outside the gene matches. The CDR3 is 18 amino acids. The CDR3 bases are TGTGCCAGCAGCCCCGACCCCCTCCTACAGGGGGCGCGGGACACCATATATTTT. Its translation is CASSPDPLLQGARDTIYF.

The chain uses TRBV5-8 and TRBJ1-5; D unclear. Per the germline V gene, CDR1 is SGHTS and CDR2 is YDEGEE. The V gene lost 3 bases and the J gene lost 0 bases, with 4 bases spanning the gap. The CDR3 covers 13 residues. The CDR3 DNA reads TGTGCCAGCAGCTCTTATAGCAATCAGCCCCAGCATTTT. It translates to CASSSYSNQPQHF.

The DNA of the CDR3 is TGTGCCAGCAGTGAATGGTCGGATACGCAGTATTTT. Residues: CASSEWSDTQYF. The J gene is TRBJ2-3, the V gene TRBV6-1; D gene uncertain. The V gene's germline CDR1 is MNHNS and CDR2 SASEGT. V was cut by 2 bases and J by 6 bases, with 6 bases left in between. The CDR3 has 12 amino acids.

The chain employs TRBV28 and TRBJ1-5; D remains ambiguous. CDR1 and CDR2 from the germline V gene are MDHEN and SYDVKM. The length of the CDR3 is 13 residues. V was cut by 4 bases and J by 4 bases, with 8 bases left in between. The CDR3 coding sequence is TGTGCCAGCAGTTCGACGGTAAATCAGCCCCAGCATTTT. As protein: CASSSTVNQPQHF.

This clone has just one count. The V and J genes are TRBV19 and TRBJ2-7; 9 nucleotides agree with TRBD1. The CDR3 has 13 residues. J lost 7 bases, V lost 10 bases, and 11 bases had no gene match. CDR1 is LNHDA and CDR2 is SQIVND in the germline V gene (reference sequence). In nucleotides, the CDR3 is TGTGCCACCTCCGGGACAGGGTTTCTTGAGCAGTACTTC. The encoded protein is CATSGTGFLEQYF.

CDR3 in amino acids: CASSSGTDGNQPQHF. CDR3 nucleotides: TGTGCCAGCAGCTCCGGGACAGATGGCAATCAGCCCCAGCATTTT. The chain links TRBV6-5 to TRBJ1-5; TRBD1 aligns across 7 bases. Germline CDR1 and CDR2: MNHEY and SVGAGI. The V segment lost 6 bases and the J segment 2 bases; nucleotides outside the gene matches: 7. This CDR3 is 15 amino acids long.

This clone was counted only a few times. The CDR3 DNA follows: TGTGCCAGCAGTTACTCGAGGACAGGGGGCTTCTATGGCTACACCTTC. It translates to CASSYSRTGGFYGYTF. V and J are TRBV6-5 and TRBJ1-2, with 11 bases fitting TRBD1. The CDR3 runs to 16 residues. The germline V gene encodes CDR1 MNHEY and CDR2 SVGAGI. With V trimmed by 0 bases and J by 4 bases, 4 bases remained unmatched.

The chain has TRBV19 and TRBJ1-2; D gene ambiguous. V lost 3 bases to trimming and J lost 0 bases, with 5 bases between them. CDR3 length equals 13 residues. Germline loops: CDR1 LNHDA, CDR2 SQIVND (reference sequence). CDR3: CASSIRANYGYTF. DNA of the CDR3: TGTGCCAGTAGTATCAGAGCTAACTATGGCTACACCTTC.

The gene calls are TRBV4-2 and TRBJ1-3; TRBD1 might be the D (6 bases). This CDR3 is built from 15 residues. From germline, CDR1 is LGHNA and CDR2 YNFKEQ. Trimming took 1 base from V and 1 from J, leaving 8 bases between them. This CDR3 is CASSQGTDSGNTIYF. The CDR3 DNA is TGTGCCAGCAGCCAAGGGACAGATTCTGGAAACACCATATATTTT.

This clone has just one count. This rearrangement joins TRBV2 to TRBJ2-7, with a possible D match to TRBD1 (7 bases). V shed 8 bases and J shed 6 bases, with 17 bases lying between them. This CDR3 region has 13 residues. CDR1 is SNHLY and CDR2 is FYNNEI in the germline V gene. The CDR3 loop reads CASGNRGGGEQYF. In DNA, the CDR3 is TGTGCCAGCGGAAACAGGGGAGGAGGCGAGCAGTACTTC.

In DNA form, the CDR3 reads TGTGCCAGCTTCGAGGCTTATGGAAACACCATATATTTT. Translation gives CASFEAYGNTIYF. This sequence joins TRBV18 and TRBJ1-3; D is ambiguous. The V end lost 7 bases, the J end lost 3 bases, and 10 bases lay between the germline ends. This CDR3 is 13 amino acids long. Germline values: CDR1 KGHSH, CDR2 LQKENI. The variable domain in full, completed from reference TRBV18 and TRBJ1-3, reads NAGVMQNPRHLVRRRGQEARLRCSPMKGHSHVYWYRQLPEEGLKFMVYLQKENIIDESGMPKERFSAEFPKEGPSILRIQQVVRGDSAAYFCASFEAYGNTIYFGEGSWLTVV.

The chain is built from TRBV19 and TRBJ2-2, with TRBD1 matching over 9 bases. Germline lookup yields CDR1 LNHDA and CDR2 SQIVND (reference sequence). V shed 7 bases and J 5 bases; nucleotides not matched to a gene: 5. The CDR3 covers 14 residues. The DNA of the CDR3 is TGTGCCAGTAAGGGACAGGGTGGAACCGGGGAGCTGTTTTTT. It encodes CASKGQGGTGELFF.

The genes are TRBV7-3 and TRBJ2-2; 9 bases agree with TRBD2. V lost 1 base and J lost 4; bases outside the gene matches: 4. The CDR3 contains 16 residues. Looked up from germline, CDR1 is SGHTA and CDR2 is FQGTGA. CDR3 residues: CASSLRVAGVTGELFF. Here the CDR3 DNA reads TGTGCCAGCAGCTTAAGAGTAGCGGGGGTCACCGGGGAGCTGTTTTTT. Full variable domain (outside the CDR3, taken from reference TRBV7-3 and TRBJ2-2): GAGVSQTPSNKVTEKGKYVELRCDPISGHTALYWYRQSLGQGPEFLIYFQGTGAADDSGLPNDRFFAVRPEGSVSTLKIQRTERGDSAVYLCASSLRVAGVTGELFFGEGSRLTVL.

The chain couples TRBV7-9 to TRBJ2-1; D is perhaps TRBD2 (5 bases). The CDR3 runs 16 residues. Looked up from germline, CDR1 is SEHNR and CDR2 is FQNEAQ (reference sequence). V lost 4 bases to trimming and J lost 6 bases, with 19 bases between them. CDR3 sequence (DNA): TGTGCCAGCAGCTCGACCTATTTATCACGGGGCAATGAGCAGTTCTTC. As protein: CASSSTYLSRGNEQFF. The full variable domain, in which reference TRBV7-9 and TRBJ2-1 provide the parts outside the CDR3, is DTGVSQNPRHKITKRGQNVTFRCDPISEHNRLYWYRQTLGQGPEFLTYFQNEAQLEKSRLLSDRFSAERPKGSFSTLEIQRTEQGDSAMYLCASSSTYLSRGNEQFFGPGTRLTVL.

The CDR3 protein is CASSYLTEAFF. The CDR3 region has the DNA TGTGCCAGCAGTTACCTCACTGAAGCTTTCTTT. This rearrangement joins TRBV6-5 to TRBJ1-1; D not certain. CDR3 size: 11 residues. Between the trimmed V and J ends, which lost 2 bases and 4 bases, there was a span of 2 bases. Germline CDR1 and CDR2: MNHEY and SVGAGI.

The chain couples TRBV5-1 to TRBJ1-4, with D perhaps TRBD1 (5 bases). Trimming pared 3 bases from V and 0 bases from J, leaving 15 bases between. Per the germline V gene, CDR1 is SGHRS and CDR2 is YFSETQ. This CDR3 region has 17 residues. CDR3 residues: CASSSRGSGATNEKLFF. The CDR3 nucleotides are TGCGCCAGCAGCTCGCGGGGGTCGGGTGCAACTAATGAAAAACTGTTTTTT. Variable domain in full (rest from reference TRBV5-1 and TRBJ1-4): KAGVTQTPRYLIKTRGQQVTLSCSPISGHRSVSWYQQTPGQGLQFLFEYFSETQRNKGNFPGRFSGRQFSNSRSEMNVSTLELGDSALYLCASSSRGSGATNEKLFFGSGTQLSVL.

V gene TRBV6-1 combines with J gene TRBJ2-7; the D is unclear. Germline loops: CDR1 MNHNS, CDR2 SASEGT. V lost 6 bases and J lost 0, with 12 bases in between. This CDR3 region has 14 residues. Here the CDR3 DNA reads TGTGCCAGCAGCCCGACCATGGGCTCCTACGAGCAGTACTTC. It encodes CASSPTMGSYEQYF.

This sequence joins TRBV5-1 and TRBJ2-1; possible D gene TRBD2, 5 bases. Trimming shortened V by 6 bases and J by 2 bases, and 15 bases separated the two germline ends. This CDR3 comprises 15 residues. Germline CDR1 and CDR2: SGHRS and YFSETQ. CDR3 DNA: TGCGCCAGCAAGATTGGCCCCGGGGCCTACAATGAGCAGTTCTTC. Translated, it gives CASKIGPGAYNEQFF.

This chain links TRBV5-1 with TRBJ2-5, with D possibly TRBD2 on 6 matching bases. Germline V gene data show CDR1 as SGHRS and CDR2 as YFSETQ. The V end was cut by 0 bases, the J end by 5 bases, with 14 bases between. CDR3 length equals 15 residues. CDR3 loop: CASSLVPSREETQYF. The CDR3 nucleotides are TGCGCCAGCAGCTTGGTTCCTAGCCGGGAGGAGACCCAGTACTTC.

The DNA of the CDR3 is TGCGCCAGCAGCTTGTACCAAGAGACCCAGTACTTC. It encodes CASSLYQETQYF. The V call is TRBV5-1, the J call TRBJ2-5, with D unclear. CDR3 length: 12 residues. CDR1 and CDR2 (germline): SGHRS, YFSETQ. Trimming left V 1 base short and J 0 bases short, with 1 base between. The variable domain in full, with the rest retrieved from reference TRBV5-1 and TRBJ2-5, is KAGVTQTPRYLIKTRGQQVTLSCSPISGHRSVSWYQQTPGQGLQFLFEYFSETQRNKGNFPGRFSGRQFSNSRSEMNVSTLELGDSALYLCASSLYQETQYFGPGTRLLVL.

This clone was observed a few times. V usage is TRBV11-3 and J usage is TRBJ2-7, with D perhaps given as TRBD1 or TRBD2 (5 bases each). V lost 6 bases and J lost 3, with 12 bases in between. Germline CDR1 reads SGHNT; CDR2 reads YENEEA. This CDR3 is built from 13 residues. The CDR3 nucleotides are TGTGCCAGCAGTCAGGGAGAGGGCTACGAGCAGTACTTC. Protein sequence: CASSQGEGYEQYF.

This clone showed up just a few times. This chain uses TRBV6-5 with TRBJ1-2; D call uncertain. V lost 4 bases and J lost 0, with 6 bases in between. CDR1 is MNHEY and CDR2 is SVGAGI in the germline V gene. The CDR3 sequence is 13 residues long. The CDR3 region is CASSWITNYGYTF. The CDR3, as DNA: TGTGCCAGCAGTTGGATTACTAACTATGGCTACACCTTC.

V gene TRBV5-1 combines with J gene TRBJ2-1, with TRBD1 matching over 10 bases. With 5 bases clipped from V and 2 bases from J, the junction kept 4 bases outside the gene matches. The CDR3 contains 15 residues. Germline V gene data show CDR1 as SGHRS and CDR2 as YFSETQ. CDR3 bases: TGCGCCAGCAGGTCCGGGACAGGGGCCTACAATGAGCAGTTCTTC. It yields the protein CASRSGTGAYNEQFF.

The CDR3 region has the DNA TGTGCTTATGGGGTTGCGGAGACCCAGTACTTC. Translation: CAYGVAETQYF. V and J are TRBV30 and TRBJ2-5; no definite D call. This CDR3 contains 11 residues. Per the germline V gene, CDR1 is GTSNPN and CDR2 is SVGIG (reference sequence).

This sequence joins TRBV2 and TRBJ1-2; tentative D call: TRBD1 (5 bases). The V end lost 3 bases, the J end lost 2 bases, and 10 bases lay between the germline ends. Germline CDR1 SNHLY, CDR2 FYNNEI. This CDR3 region has 14 residues. CDR3: CASSDSGPNYGYTF. For the CDR3, the DNA is TGTGCCAGCAGTGATTCAGGGCCCAACTATGGCTACACCTTC.

This clone has more than one count but fewer than ten. The chain employs TRBV6-6 and TRBJ1-5; D perhaps matches TRBD1 (5 bases). CDR3 length: 13 residues. V lost 5 bases, J lost 6 bases, and 11 bases lay in between. Germline V CDR1 and CDR2: MNHNY, SVGAGI (reference sequence). The CDR3 here is CASSGGAAQPQHF. The CDR3 DNA reads TGTGCCAGCAGTGGAGGGGCGGCTCAGCCCCAGCATTTT.